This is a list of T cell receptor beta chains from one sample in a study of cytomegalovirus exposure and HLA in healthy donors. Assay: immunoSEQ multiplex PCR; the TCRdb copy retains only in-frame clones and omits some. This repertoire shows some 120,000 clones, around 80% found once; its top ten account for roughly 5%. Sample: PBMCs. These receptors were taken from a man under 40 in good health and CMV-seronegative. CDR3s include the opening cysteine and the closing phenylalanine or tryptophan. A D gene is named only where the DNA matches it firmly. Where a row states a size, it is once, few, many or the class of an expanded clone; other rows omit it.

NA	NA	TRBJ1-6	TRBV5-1	CASSLVQGNNSPLHF	TGCGCCAGCAGCTTGGTACAGGGTAATAATTCACCCCTCCACTTT
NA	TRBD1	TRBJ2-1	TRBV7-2	CASSPRDRVGNEQFF	TGTGCCAGCAGCCCCCGGGACAGGGTGGGCAATGAGCAGTTCTTC
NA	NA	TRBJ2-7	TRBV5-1	CASSLDSYYEQYF	TGCGCCAGCAGCTTAGACAGTTACTACGAGCAGTACTTC
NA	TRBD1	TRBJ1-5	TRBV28	CASTYSRDRASRSNQPQHF	TGTGCCAGCACCTACTCCCGGGACAGGGCGTCCCGTAGCAATCAGCCCCAGCATTTT
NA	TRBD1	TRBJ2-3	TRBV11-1	CASSVQGATPTDTQYF	TGTGCCAGCAGCGTCCAGGGGGCTACCCCGACAGATACGCAGTATTTT
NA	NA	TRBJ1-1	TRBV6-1	CASTTGTEAFF	TGTGCCAGCACGACGGGAACTGAAGCTTTCTTT
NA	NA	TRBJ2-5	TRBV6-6	CASSYLAGETQYF	TGTGCCAGCAGTTACCTAGCAGGAGAGACCCAGTACTTC
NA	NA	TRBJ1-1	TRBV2	CASIQGLNTEAFF	TGTGCCAGCATCCAGGGATTGAACACTGAAGCTTTCTTT
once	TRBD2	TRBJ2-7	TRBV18	CASSPGTNYEQYF	TGTGCCAGCTCACCCGGGACTAACTACGAGCAGTACTTC
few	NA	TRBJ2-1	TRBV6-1	CASSEVYNEQFF	TGTGCCAGCAGTGAAGTATACAATGAGCAGTTCTTC
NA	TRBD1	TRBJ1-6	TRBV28	CASSFSGTGLNSPLHF	TGTGCCAGCAGTTTTTCCGGGACAGGGTTAAATTCACCCCTCCACTTT
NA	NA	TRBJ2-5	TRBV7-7	CASSLAVGMETQYF	TGTGCTAGCAGCTTAGCCGTCGGGATGGAGACCCAGTACTTC
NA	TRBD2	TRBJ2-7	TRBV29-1	CSVSKKLALTYEQYF	TGCAGCGTTTCAAAGAAACTAGCGCTCACCTACGAGCAGTACTTC
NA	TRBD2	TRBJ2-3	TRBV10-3	CASLAGNGKDTQYF	TGTGCCAGTTTAGCGGGAAATGGGAAAGATACGCAGTATTTT
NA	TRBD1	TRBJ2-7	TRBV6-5	CASSYREDRGKYEQYF	TGTGCCAGCAGTTACCGAGAGGACAGGGGGAAATACGAGCAGTACTTC
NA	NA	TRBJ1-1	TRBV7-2	CASSLGAGPNTEAFF	TGTGCCAGCAGCTTAGGGGCAGGGCCGAACACTGAAGCTTTCTTT
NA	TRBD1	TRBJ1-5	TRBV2	CASTHGGGARQPQHF	TGTGCCAGCACGCACGGAGGGGGCGCAAGGCAGCCCCAGCATTTT
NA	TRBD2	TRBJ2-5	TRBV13	CASSLAGVGETQYF	TGTGCCAGCAGCCTAGCGGGAGTGGGTGAGACCCAGTACTTC
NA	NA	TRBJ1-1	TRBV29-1	CSVGASQGAFF	TGCAGCGTGGGAGCGAGCCAGGGGGCTTTCTTT
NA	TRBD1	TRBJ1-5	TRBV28	CASSPRQGSNQPQHF	TGTGCCAGCAGCCCTAGACAGGGCAGCAATCAGCCCCAGCATTTT
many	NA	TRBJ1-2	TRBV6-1	CASSEVQGKYGYTF	TGTGCCAGCAGTGAGGTCCAGGGAAAATATGGCTACACCTTC
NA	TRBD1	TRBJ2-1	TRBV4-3	CASSQDAQGDEQFF	TGCGCCAGCAGCCAAGATGCCCAGGGGGATGAGCAGTTCTTC
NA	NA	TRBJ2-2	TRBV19	CASSSIRDSYTGELFF	TGTGCCAGTAGCAGTATACGGGACTCCTACACCGGGGAGCTGTTTTTT
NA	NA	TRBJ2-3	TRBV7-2	CASSFRLSTDTQYF	TGTGCCAGCAGCTTCAGACTGAGCACAGATACGCAGTATTTT
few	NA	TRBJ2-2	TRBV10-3	CAAKTGSGELFF	TGTGCCGCTAAAACAGGGTCCGGGGAGCTGTTTTTT
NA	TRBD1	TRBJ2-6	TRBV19	CASSIPRTGGASGANVLTF	TGTGCCAGTAGCATCCCGAGGACAGGGGGCGCTTCTGGGGCCAACGTCCTGACTTTC
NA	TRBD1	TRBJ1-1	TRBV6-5	CASSYRGRGTEAFF	TGTGCCAGCAGTTACAGGGGGCGCGGCACTGAAGCTTTCTTT
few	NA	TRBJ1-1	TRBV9	CASSVEHLNTEAFF	TGTGCCAGCAGCGTAGAACATCTCAACACTGAAGCTTTCTTT
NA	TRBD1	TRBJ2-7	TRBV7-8	CASSLDAPGQDYEQYF	TGTGCCAGCAGCTTAGATGCGCCGGGACAGGACTACGAGCAGTACTTC
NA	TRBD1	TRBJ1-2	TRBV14	CASSPTGAQLIHGYTF	TGTGCCAGCAGCCCGACAGGGGCGCAATTAATCCATGGCTACACCTTC
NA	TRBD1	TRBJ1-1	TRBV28	CASRVDRGRSTEAFF	TGTGCCAGCAGAGTAGACAGGGGGAGGAGCACTGAAGCTTTCTTT
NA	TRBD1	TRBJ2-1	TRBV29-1	CSVGQGNYNEQFF	TGCAGCGTGGGACAGGGGAACTACAATGAGCAGTTCTTC
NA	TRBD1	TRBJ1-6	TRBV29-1	CSVQTGFDSPLHF	TGCAGCGTTCAGACAGGGTTCGATTCACCCCTCCACTTT
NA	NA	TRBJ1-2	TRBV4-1	CASSQDHGQLNYGYTF	TGCGCCAGCAGCCAAGACCATGGACAGCTTAACTATGGCTACACCTTC
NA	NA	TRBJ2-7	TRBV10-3	CAIAERDTFLF	TGTGCCATAGCCGAGAGAGACACCTTTCTATTC
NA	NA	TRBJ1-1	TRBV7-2	CASSSSTEAFF	TGTGCCAGCAGCTCGAGCACTGAAGCTTTCTTT
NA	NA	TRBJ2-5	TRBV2	CASSASILETQYF	TGTGCCAGCAGTGCTTCTATTCTGGAGACCCAGTACTTC
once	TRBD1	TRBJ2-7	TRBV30	CAWGTGTYEQYF	TGTGCCTGGGGGACAGGGACCTACGAGCAGTACTTC
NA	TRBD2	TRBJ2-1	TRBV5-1	CASSFTSEKGEQFF	TGCGCCAGCAGCTTTACTAGCGAGAAGGGTGAGCAGTTCTTC
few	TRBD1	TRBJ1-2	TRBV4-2	CASSQDGTGPFYGYTF	TGTGCCAGCAGCCAAGATGGGACAGGGCCGTTTTATGGCTACACCTTC
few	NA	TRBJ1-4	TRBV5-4	CASSPSGGFNEKLFF	TGTGCCAGCAGCCCCTCTGGGGGGTTTAATGAAAAACTGTTTTTT
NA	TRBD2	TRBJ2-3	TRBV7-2	CASSLLGTSGGLLHF	TGTGCCAGCAGCCTACTTGGGACTAGCGGGGGCCTGCTCCATTTT
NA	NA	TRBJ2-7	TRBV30	CAAKYRDSYEQYF	TGTGCCGCCAAATACAGGGACTCCTACGAGCAGTACTTC
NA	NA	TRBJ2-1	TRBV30	CAWSESVLAQFF	TGTGCCTGGAGTGAATCGGTGCTCGCGCAGTTCTTC
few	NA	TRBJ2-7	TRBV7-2	CASSPRQGGRLYEQYF	TGTGCCAGCAGCCCTCGACAGGGAGGCCGGTTGTACGAGCAGTACTTC
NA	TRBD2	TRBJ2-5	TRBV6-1	CASSELAGGGQETQYF	TGTGCCAGCAGTGAGCTAGCGGGGGGGGGTCAAGAGACCCAGTACTTC
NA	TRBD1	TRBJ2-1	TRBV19	CASSIEHRGYHNEQFF	TGTGCCAGTAGTATCGAGCACAGGGGGTACCACAATGAGCAGTTCTTC
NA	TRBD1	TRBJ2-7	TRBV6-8	CANWEKDRDYEQYF	TGTGCCAATTGGGAAAAAGACAGGGACTACGAGCAGTACTTC
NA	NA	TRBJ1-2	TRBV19	CASSSLMTGTKRGGYTF	TGTGCCAGTAGCTCGCTCATGACAGGAACTAAGAGGGGTGGCTACACCTTC
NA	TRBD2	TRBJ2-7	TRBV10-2	CASSDEAGGTYEQYF	TGCGCCAGCAGTGATGAAGCGGGGGGCACCTACGAGCAGTACTTC
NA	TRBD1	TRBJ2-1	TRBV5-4	CASAQGAAGHEQFF	TGTGCCAGCGCGCAGGGGGCCGCAGGCCATGAGCAGTTCTTC
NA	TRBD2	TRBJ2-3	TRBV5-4	CASQRGLAAPVSSTDTQYF	TGTGCCAGCCAAAGGGGACTAGCGGCTCCCGTATCTAGCACAGATACGCAGTATTTT